This record concerns one T cell receptor (beta chain) sequence. This clonotype showed up just a few times. The clone's antigen remains unknown. Base-call qualities are not available, and no considerably larger clone is one nucleotide away. These data originate in a study of T cells in Graves' hyperthyroidism and ophthalmopathy (dated by TCRdb to 2018 to 2020). Turning to the overall study: Peripheral blood samples were taken at the time of initial diagnosis, prior to any treatment. To identify distinguishing TCR V-J signatures, a discovery cohort of 90 to 100 patients was used, comprising some 45 with Graves' ophthalmopathy and about 59 with stable Graves' hyperthyroidism. Prospective prediction of ophthalmopathy was tested in an independent validation cohort of fewer than 20 hyperthyroidism patients and approximately 17 patients who later progressed to ophthalmopathy. The approximately 100 discovery patients were divided at random into training and test sets in a 7:3 ratio. In roughly six Graves' hyperthyroidism patients, the study also compared T-cell repertoires from thyroid tissue with T-cell repertoires from blood. After sampling, hyperthyroidism patients received methimazole starting at 30 mg daily, and ophthalmopathy patients received high-dose intravenous methylprednisolone. The paper describes TCR Vbeta CDR3 sequencing of 120 to 150 peripheral blood samples, made up of 43 ophthalmopathy patients, 70 to 75 hyperthyroidism patients and 17 progressor patients. Results the study describes overall, beyond this receptor: Sample size was not statistically predetermined, and investigators were not blinded to group allocation. Ophthalmopathy was separated from stable hyperthyroidism by a 13 V-J signature model, with about 86% sensitivity and 81% to 82% specificity obtained in cross-validation and 80%/75% obtained in testing. Most expanded thyroid clonotypes (frequency above 0.001) were also detected in blood, suggesting blood repertoires may reflect thyroid immune responses. During validation, the model predicted progression to ophthalmopathy a median of roughly six months ahead of onset, with approximately 70% sensitivity and under 85% specificity.

V is cut back by 7 bases and J by 7 bases, with 10 bases in the junction unmatched. CDR1 is given as MNHEY and CDR2 as SVGEGT, both from the germline V gene. The CDR3, from cysteine to phenylalanine, totals 14 residues. Of all the DNA, just the CDR3 is kept, 42 bases in frame from base 1. A patient counted as having stable Graves' hyperthyroidism if no progression to ophthalmopathy occurred over 18 months of follow-up. The hyperthyroidism patients were between 18 and 65 years old and newly diagnosed, with a disease duration of less than 2 months. The study excluded patients with uncontrolled infections, other autoimmune diseases, pregnancy or lactation. Diagnoses were established on the basis of clinical symptoms, serum thyroxine and TRAb, thyroid ultrasound, and orbital computed tomography. PBMCs were isolated from about 10 ml of fresh peripheral blood by Ficoll-Paque density gradient centrifugation. Total RNA was extracted with Trizol reagent, and quality was checked on an Agilent 2100 Bioanalyzer.

Amplification of TCR beta CDR3 regions was carried out from RNA transcripts. A first-round RT-PCR of the TCR CDR3 used the HTBI primer set with the Qiagen OneStep RT-PCR kit. Libraries were constructed in a second round of multiplex PCR, after which size selection and purification were performed. Paired-end sequencing of the libraries was performed with 100 bp reads on an Illumina HiSeq2000. In the authors' own workflow: SOAPnuke was used to process the raw data, throwing out any read that contained adapters or uncalled bases, had a mean Phred below 15, or lacked an exact constant-primer or identifier match. COPE v1.2.5 was used to merge high-quality paired reads, and clonotypes were defined as unique nucleotide sequences. MiTCR v1.1 was used to align clonotypes to the IMGT TRBV, TRBD and TRBJ reference segments. The analysis included only V-J combinations with a frequency above 0.0001, which together covered more than 99% of the repertoires. The TCS score was defined as the ratio of F50 (clonal expansion) to E x V (chaos), calculated using BLOSUM62-based TCRdist between CDR3 peptides within each V-J. Welch's t-statistics and random forest reduced 500 to 650 V-J features to 13, which were used in a naive Bayes classifier (R e1071). TCRdb cleaned the public reads at Q25 with fastp, built clones with MiXCR and kept in-frame beta chains. One record per CDR3 amino acid sequence lists the most common genes and DNA. TCRdb, not the authors, supplied the V and J calls. This sample is represented by about 700,000 distinct CDR3 sequences; 14% of them were singletons. About a tenth of the sample belongs to the ten largest clones.

Sample: blood. Recombination connected TRBV6-2 or TRBV6-3 to TRBJ1-5; 7 bases in the middle match TRBD1. The receptor was derived from a woman aged 18-29 years with Graves' hyperthyroidism. The CDR3 corresponds to CASTPGGSGQPQHF. The nucleotides are TGTGCCAGCACTCCAGGGGGTTCGGGGCAGCCCCAGCATTTT.